These T cell receptor beta chains were read from a single sample in a study of shared clonotypes between healthy human individuals. Libraries were prepared by immunoSEQ multiplex PCR; TCRdb keeps only in-frame clonotypes and omits some of them. The sample consists of some 1,600,000 clones, around 98% of them appearing once. The sequencing input was naive CD4+ T cells sorted from blood. These TCRs come from a man younger than 40 in good health. CDR3s include the opening cysteine and the closing phenylalanine or tryptophan. The D gene is left open where the match is weak. Expanded clones get a size class; other rows say once, few or many, or leave the size out.

d_gene | j_gene | abundance | v_gene | CDR3aa | CDR3nt
- | TRBJ1-2 | - | TRBV10-3 | CAISESTTARYGYTF | TGTGCCATCAGTGAGTCAACCACGGCGAGGTATGGCTACACCTTC
- | TRBJ1-1 | - | TRBV7-2 | CASSLLGRRTEAFF | TGTGCCAGCAGCCTCCTAGGCCGGCGGACTGAAGCTTTCTTT
TRBD1 | TRBJ2-7 | - | TRBV5-1 | CASRLGTGEGSYEQYF | TGCGCCAGCAGGTTGGGGACAGGGGAGGGGTCCTACGAGCAGTACTTC
TRBD1 | TRBJ2-7 | - | TRBV28 | CASEPPTGGTYEQYF | TGTGCCAGCGAGCCTCCCACAGGGGGGACCTACGAGCAGTACTTC
- | TRBJ1-1 | - | TRBV5-1 | CASSLAFGGTEAFF | TGCGCCAGCAGCTTGGCCTTTGGGGGGACTGAAGCTTTCTTT
- | TRBJ2-2 | - | TRBV11-3 | CASSLLQANTGELFF | TGTGCCAGCAGCTTACTACAGGCGAACACCGGGGAGCTGTTTTTT
- | TRBJ1-2 | - | TRBV2 | CASSVGQDYGYTF | TGTGCCAGCAGTGTCGGGCAGGACTATGGCTACACCTTC
- | TRBJ1-2 | - | TRBV14 | CASSQPQGLGGYTF | TGTGCCAGCAGCCAACCACAGGGATTGGGAGGCTACACCTTC
- | TRBJ2-7 | - | TRBV7-9 | CASSPNDLSSYEQYF | TGTGCCAGCAGCCCAAATGACTTGAGCTCCTACGAGCAGTACTTC
TRBD2 | TRBJ2-1 | - | TRBV5-1 | CASSAGTSAEFSSYNEQFF | TGCGCCAGCAGCGCGGGGACTAGCGCCGAATTTAGCTCCTACAATGAGCAGTTCTTC
TRBD1 | TRBJ1-1 | few | TRBV18 | CASSPYDRDMNTEAFF | TGTGCCAGCTCACCGTACGACAGGGACATGAACACTGAAGCTTTCTTT
- | TRBJ2-1 | - | TRBV5-4 | CASSPEVSYNEQFF | TGTGCCAGCAGCCCGGAGGTCTCCTACAATGAGCAGTTCTTC
- | TRBJ2-1 | - | TRBV6-1 | CASSEARGARMDNEQFF | TGTGCCAGCAGTGAAGCGAGAGGGGCCAGAATGGACAATGAGCAGTTCTTC
- | TRBJ2-7 | - | TRBV7-9 | CASSYNRGTEQYF | TGTGCCAGCAGCTACAACCGGGGTACCGAGCAGTACTTC
- | TRBJ1-2 | - | TRBV29-1 | CSVATAYGYTF | TGCAGCGTTGCGACAGCCTATGGCTACACCTTC
TRBD1 | TRBJ2-2 | - | TRBV5-1 | CASRIPGQGNTGELFF | TGCGCCAGCAGGATCCCGGGACAGGGCAACACCGGGGAGCTGTTTTTT
- | TRBJ2-4 | once | TRBV5-1 | CASSSETGTDIQYF | TGCGCCAGCAGCTCTGAGACAGGGACTGACATTCAGTACTTC
TRBD2 | TRBJ2-1 | - | TRBV6-6 | CASSYSGLAGADEQFF | TGTGCCAGCAGTTACTCGGGACTAGCGGGAGCAGATGAGCAGTTCTTC
- | TRBJ2-5 | - | TRBV2 | CASREETQYF | TGTGCCAGCAGAGAAGAGACCCAGTACTTC
TRBD2 | TRBJ2-1 | - | TRBV29-1 | CSVRGLAGAGNEQFF | TGCAGCGTACGCGGACTAGCGGGAGCGGGAAATGAGCAGTTCTTC
- | TRBJ1-5 | - | TRBV28 | CASSSLLASGTQHF | TGTGCCAGCAGCTCGCTGTTGGCCTCCGGGACCCAGCATTTT
- | TRBJ2-5 | once | TRBV18 | CASSPLEETQYF | TGTGCCAGCTCACCGTTAGAAGAGACCCAGTACTTC
- | TRBJ2-6 | - | TRBV7-6 | CASSFLEANVLTF | TGTGCCAGCAGCTTCCTAGAGGCCAACGTCCTGACTTTC
- | TRBJ1-2 | - | TRBV30 | CAWSVGTNYGYTF | TGTGCCTGGAGTGTAGGTACTAACTATGGCTACACCTTC
- | TRBJ1-5 | - | TRBV19 | CASKEGPRGQPQHF | TGTGCCAGTAAGGAGGGGCCAAGAGGTCAGCCCCAGCATTTT
TRBD2 | TRBJ2-3 | - | TRBV5-1 | CASSSGLAAYTDTQYF | TGCGCCAGCAGCTCCGGACTAGCGGCATACACAGATACGCAGTATTTT
TRBD1 | TRBJ1-2 | - | TRBV10-3 | CAISNLDRERIHF | TGTGCCATCAGCAATTTGGACAGGGAACGAATTCACTTC